A selection of T cell receptor beta chains follows, all from one sample in a study of T-cell reconstitution after alpha-beta-depleted transplantation in children. TCRdb re-called the PCR reads with MiXCR, one entry per CDR3 protein. This sample yields roughly 420,000 distinct CDR3 sequences, of which around 15% are seen a single time; roughly 27% belongs to the top ten. The source was PBMCs, mostly from graft donor cells, collected 360 days after TCRalphabeta/CD19-depleted stem cell transplant. These receptors were collected from a boy younger than two who had a stem cell transplant for Wiskott-Aldrich syndrome, so the T cells may come from the graft donor. The CDR3 runs from the conserved cysteine through the conserved F or W. D genes are given only for firm matches. Clone size is shown for a subset of rows, as once, few, many or a class of expanded clone.

clone_size: many
j_call: TRBJ2-2
d_call: TRBD1
v_call: TRBV12-3/TRBV12-4
cdr3_nt: TGTGCCAGCAGTTTCGACAGGGGGCACTCTACCTCCGGGGAGCTGTTTTTT
cdr3_aa: CASSFDRGHSTSGELFF

clone_size: .
j_call: TRBJ2-5
d_call: TRBD1
v_call: TRBV10-2
cdr3_nt: TGCGCCAGCAGTGATGGGGGACAGGGTAGGGAGACCCAGTACTTC
cdr3_aa: CASSDGGQGRETQYF

clone_size: .
j_call: TRBJ2-3
d_call: .
v_call: TRBV5-6
cdr3_nt: TGTGCCAGCAGCTTTCTCGTGGGGACGGGCACAGATACGCAGTATTTT
cdr3_aa: CASSFLVGTGTDTQYF

clone_size: many
j_call: TRBJ2-3
d_call: TRBD2
v_call: TRBV5-1
cdr3_nt: TGCGCCAGCAGCTCAGGTCTAGCGGGAGTTGATACGCAGTATTTT
cdr3_aa: CASSSGLAGVDTQYF

clone_size: few
j_call: TRBJ2-1
d_call: .
v_call: TRBV5-1
cdr3_nt: TGCGCCAGCAGCTTGCCAGGAAGGTTGGACAATGAGCAGTTCTTC
cdr3_aa: CASSLPGRLDNEQFF

clone_size: few
j_call: TRBJ2-1
d_call: TRBD1
v_call: TRBV4-2
cdr3_nt: TGTGCCAGCAGCCATACAGGGGTTCGGTCCTACAATGAGCAGTTCTTC
cdr3_aa: CASSHTGVRSYNEQFF

clone_size: few
j_call: TRBJ2-7
d_call: .
v_call: TRBV4-3
cdr3_nt: TGCGCCAGCAGCCAAGATATGAAGGCCGGAGTTGGCGAGCAGTACTTC
cdr3_aa: CASSQDMKAGVGEQYF

clone_size: .
j_call: TRBJ2-5
d_call: .
v_call: TRBV10-3
cdr3_nt: TGTGCCATCAGGAATACACGGGGCGGTCAAGAGACCCAGTACTTC
cdr3_aa: CAIRNTRGGQETQYF

clone_size: few
j_call: TRBJ2-1
d_call: .
v_call: TRBV5-1
cdr3_nt: TGCGCCAGCAGCTTGGGCGTGTACTACAATGAGCAGTTCTTC
cdr3_aa: CASSLGVYYNEQFF

clone_size: .
j_call: TRBJ2-1
d_call: .
v_call: TRBV5-1
cdr3_nt: TGCGCCAGCAGCGGCCAAGGACTACAGGCCGGCAATGAGCAGTTCTTC
cdr3_aa: CASSGQGLQAGNEQFF

clone_size: once
j_call: TRBJ1-1
d_call: .
v_call: TRBV21-1
cdr3_nt: TGTGCCAGCAGCAAAGGACTGAACACTGAAGCTTTCTTT
cdr3_aa: CASSKGLNTEAFF

clone_size: few
j_call: TRBJ2-1
d_call: .
v_call: TRBV12-3/TRBV12-4
cdr3_nt: TGTGCCAGCAGTTTAATAGCGCCTTCCTACAATGAGCAGTTCTTC
cdr3_aa: CASSLIAPSYNEQFF

clone_size: few
j_call: TRBJ2-1
d_call: TRBD2
v_call: TRBV28
cdr3_nt: TGTGCCAGCAGTCTCTGGACTAGCTCCTACAATGAGCAGTTCTTC
cdr3_aa: CASSLWTSSYNEQFF

clone_size: .
j_call: TRBJ1-1
d_call: .
v_call: TRBV5-1
cdr3_nt: TGCGCCAGCAGCTTGGGAGGACAGAAACGTGAAGCTTTCTTT
cdr3_aa: CASSLGGQKREAFF

clone_size: .
j_call: TRBJ2-2
d_call: TRBD2
v_call: TRBV30
cdr3_nt: TGTGCCTGGAGAGGCGGGGGAACGAACACCGGGGAGCTGTTTTTT
cdr3_aa: CAWRGGGTNTGELFF

clone_size: .
j_call: TRBJ2-1
d_call: .
v_call: TRBV13
cdr3_nt: TGTGCCAGCAGCCCACACGGGTATGGGGGCGGGAGAAGCAATGAGCAGTTCTTC
cdr3_aa: CASSPHGYGGGRSNEQFF

clone_size: few
j_call: TRBJ2-2
d_call: .
v_call: TRBV5-1
cdr3_nt: TGCGCCAGCAGCTTGGACCCTTCCGGGCCCCCGTACGGGGAGCTGTTTTTT
cdr3_aa: CASSLDPSGPPYGELFF

clone_size: .
j_call: TRBJ2-7
d_call: .
v_call: TRBV15
cdr3_nt: TGTGCCACCAGCATCGTAACTAACACCTACGAGCAGTACTTC
cdr3_aa: CATSIVTNTYEQYF

clone_size: few
j_call: TRBJ2-1
d_call: TRBD2
v_call: TRBV29-1
cdr3_nt: TGCAGCGGTCTGGGGTCAGCGGGAACAAGATACAATGAGCAGTTCTTC
cdr3_aa: CSGLGSAGTRYNEQFF

clone_size: few
j_call: TRBJ1-6
d_call: .
v_call: TRBV4-1
cdr3_nt: TGCGCCAGCAGCAGCACGGGGAATTCACCCCTCCACTTT
cdr3_aa: CASSSTGNSPLHF

clone_size: .
j_call: TRBJ2-1
d_call: .
v_call: TRBV7-9
cdr3_nt: TGTGCCAGCAGCTTAGAACAGACCTCCTACAATGAGCAGTTCTTC
cdr3_aa: CASSLEQTSYNEQFF

clone_size: many
j_call: TRBJ2-7
d_call: .
v_call: TRBV5-1
cdr3_nt: TGCGCCAGCAGCTTGGAGGCAGGTCCTTCCTACTTC
cdr3_aa: CASSLEAGPSYF

clone_size: few
j_call: TRBJ1-4
d_call: .
v_call: TRBV5-1
cdr3_nt: TGCGCCAGCAGCTTTCAGGGGAGTGGTAATGAAAAACTGTTTTTT
cdr3_aa: CASSFQGSGNEKLFF

clone_size: few
j_call: TRBJ2-3
d_call: .
v_call: TRBV6-5
cdr3_nt: TGTGCCAGCAGTTACAAGGTCATCCAGAACACAGATACGCAGTATTTT
cdr3_aa: CASSYKVIQNTDTQYF

clone_size: .
j_call: TRBJ2-1
d_call: TRBD2
v_call: TRBV5-6
cdr3_nt: TGTGCCAGCAGCTTGAGACTAGCGGGGGGAGGCTCCTACAATGAGCAGTTCTTC
cdr3_aa: CASSLRLAGGGSYNEQFF

clone_size: .
j_call: TRBJ2-1
d_call: .
v_call: TRBV6-4
cdr3_nt: TGTGCCAGCAGTGACGGTCTAATCGGTGAGCAGTTCTTC
cdr3_aa: CASSDGLIGEQFF

clone_size: .
j_call: TRBJ2-7
d_call: .
v_call: TRBV2
cdr3_nt: TGTGCCAGCAGTGTAGGACAGCCTAACGAGCAGTACTTC
cdr3_aa: CASSVGQPNEQYF

clone_size: few
j_call: TRBJ2-1
d_call: TRBD1
v_call: TRBV2
cdr3_nt: TGTGCCAGCAGTGATGGGACAGCCTCCTACAATGAGCAGTTCTTC
cdr3_aa: CASSDGTASYNEQFF

clone_size: .
j_call: TRBJ2-5
d_call: TRBD2
v_call: TRBV11-2
cdr3_nt: TGTGCCAGCAGCTCCTCCCGACTAGCGGGGCGAGAGACCCAGTACTTC
cdr3_aa: CASSSSRLAGRETQYF

clone_size: .
j_call: TRBJ2-2
d_call: .
v_call: TRBV7-9
cdr3_nt: TGTGCCAGCAGCACTCAGAACACCGGGGAGCTGTTTTTT
cdr3_aa: CASSTQNTGELFF

clone_size: .
j_call: TRBJ2-7
d_call: .
v_call: TRBV7-9
cdr3_nt: TGTGCCAGCAGCAAAAAGGCCACTCCATACGAGCAGTACTTC
cdr3_aa: CASSKKATPYEQYF

clone_size: .
j_call: TRBJ2-2
d_call: .
v_call: TRBV12-3/TRBV12-4
cdr3_nt: TGTGCCAGCAGTTTGGCGGGACAACTATACGCCGGGGAGCTGTTTTTT
cdr3_aa: CASSLAGQLYAGELFF

clone_size: .
j_call: TRBJ2-3
d_call: TRBD1
v_call: TRBV20-1
cdr3_nt: TGCAGTGCTAGAATCGACAGGGGCGGCACAGATACGCAGTATTTT
cdr3_aa: CSARIDRGGTDTQYF

clone_size: many
j_call: TRBJ2-3
d_call: .
v_call: TRBV20-1
cdr3_nt: TGCAGTGCTAGCGGCCTAGCGAGTGCGAATACGCAGTATTTT
cdr3_aa: CSASGLASANTQYF

clone_size: .
j_call: TRBJ2-7
d_call: .
v_call: TRBV10-3
cdr3_nt: TGTGCCATCAGTGGCCAGGAACGGCTACTCTACGAGCAGTACTTC
cdr3_aa: CAISGQERLLYEQYF

clone_size: .
j_call: TRBJ2-2
d_call: TRBD1
v_call: TRBV29-1
cdr3_nt: TGCAGCGTGGCGGGTCAGGGGGTGAGGGAGCTGTTTTTT
cdr3_aa: CSVAGQGVRELFF

clone_size: .
j_call: TRBJ2-5
d_call: .
v_call: TRBV7-9
cdr3_nt: TGTGCCAGCAGCGCCATCAGGGGAGAGACCCAGTACTTC
cdr3_aa: CASSAIRGETQYF

clone_size: .
j_call: TRBJ2-1
d_call: TRBD2
v_call: TRBV7-8
cdr3_nt: TGTGCCAGCAGCCCCCTAGCGGGATTGCGCAATGAGCAGTTCTTC
cdr3_aa: CASSPLAGLRNEQFF

clone_size: .
j_call: TRBJ2-7
d_call: .
v_call: TRBV5-1
cdr3_nt: TGCGCCAGCAGCGTCGACTATCGGGAATTCAGCGAGCAGTACTTC
cdr3_aa: CASSVDYREFSEQYF

clone_size: .
j_call: TRBJ2-3
d_call: .
v_call: TRBV10-3
cdr3_nt: TGTGCCATCAGTGAATTGCGACGAGATACGCAGTATTTT
cdr3_aa: CAISELRRDTQYF

clone_size: few
j_call: TRBJ2-7
d_call: .
v_call: TRBV6-6
cdr3_nt: TGTGCCAGCAGTTACTCGCCCCAGGGGACGCAGTACTTC
cdr3_aa: CASSYSPQGTQYF

clone_size: few
j_call: TRBJ2-2
d_call: TRBD2
v_call: TRBV12-3/TRBV12-4
cdr3_nt: TGTGCCAGCAGTCTCAGACTGGCGGGGGCCGGGGAGCTGTTTTTT
cdr3_aa: CASSLRLAGAGELFF

clone_size: .
j_call: TRBJ2-5
d_call: .
v_call: TRBV27
cdr3_nt: TGTGCCAGCAGTCCACGTTGGCAGTACCAAGAGACCCAGTACTTC
cdr3_aa: CASSPRWQYQETQYF

clone_size: few
j_call: TRBJ2-3
d_call: .
v_call: TRBV5-1
cdr3_nt: TGCGCCAGCAGCTTCACCACAGATACGCAGTATTTT
cdr3_aa: CASSFTTDTQYF

clone_size: few
j_call: TRBJ2-4
d_call: .
v_call: TRBV4-1
cdr3_nt: TGCGCCAGCAGCCAAGATGCGGGGATAGGATTCCTAGCCAAAAACATTCAGTACTTC
cdr3_aa: CASSQDAGIGFLAKNIQYF

clone_size: once
j_call: TRBJ2-5
d_call: .
v_call: TRBV18
cdr3_nt: TGTGCCAGCTCGCACCTTGGAGGTGGGAGCCTCCAAGAGACCCAGTACTTC
cdr3_aa: CASSHLGGGSLQETQYF

clone_size: .
j_call: TRBJ2-7
d_call: .
v_call: TRBV5-5
cdr3_nt: TGTGCCAGCAGCTTGGACCTAGCGCGAACCTACGAGCAGTACTTC
cdr3_aa: CASSLDLARTYEQYF

clone_size: few
j_call: TRBJ2-5
d_call: TRBD2
v_call: TRBV20-1
cdr3_nt: TGCAGTGCTCCGCACCGACTAGCGGGAAGTCAAGAGACCCAGTACTTC
cdr3_aa: CSAPHRLAGSQETQYF

clone_size: few
j_call: TRBJ2-7
d_call: TRBD2
v_call: TRBV5-1
cdr3_nt: TGCGCCAGCAGCGGACTAGCGGGGATGGACGAGCAGTACTTC
cdr3_aa: CASSGLAGMDEQYF

clone_size: .
j_call: TRBJ2-3
d_call: TRBD1
v_call: TRBV5-1
cdr3_nt: TGCGCCAGCAGCATCGAAGACAGGGGGCGGTCCAGAGATACGCAGTATTTT
cdr3_aa: CASSIEDRGRSRDTQYF